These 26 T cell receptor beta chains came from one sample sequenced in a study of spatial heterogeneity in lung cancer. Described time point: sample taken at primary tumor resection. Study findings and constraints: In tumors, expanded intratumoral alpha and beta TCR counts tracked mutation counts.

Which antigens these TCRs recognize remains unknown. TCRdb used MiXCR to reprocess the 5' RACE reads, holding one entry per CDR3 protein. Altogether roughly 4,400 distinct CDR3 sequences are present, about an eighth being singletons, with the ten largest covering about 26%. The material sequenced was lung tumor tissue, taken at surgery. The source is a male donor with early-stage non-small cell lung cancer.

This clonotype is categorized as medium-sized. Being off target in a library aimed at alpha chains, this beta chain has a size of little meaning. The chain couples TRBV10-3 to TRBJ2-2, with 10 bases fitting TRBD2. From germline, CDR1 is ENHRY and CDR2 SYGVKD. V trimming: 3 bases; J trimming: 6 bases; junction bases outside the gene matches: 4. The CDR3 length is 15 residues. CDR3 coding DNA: TGTGCCATCAGTGAACTAGCGGGGTATTCCGGGGAGCTGTTTTTT. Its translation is CAISELAGYSGELFF.

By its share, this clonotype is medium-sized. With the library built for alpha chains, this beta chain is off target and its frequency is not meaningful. In DNA form, the CDR3 reads TGTGCCATCAGTGAGTTGACGACAGGGGGCTATGGCTACACCTTC. Encoded protein: CAISELTTGGYGYTF. The genes are TRBV10-3 and TRBJ1-2; 9 bases match TRBD1. CDR3 length equals 15 residues. Germline V lookup: CDR1 ENHRY, CDR2 SYGVKD. V trimming: 1 base; J trimming: 4 bases; junction bases outside the gene matches: 4.

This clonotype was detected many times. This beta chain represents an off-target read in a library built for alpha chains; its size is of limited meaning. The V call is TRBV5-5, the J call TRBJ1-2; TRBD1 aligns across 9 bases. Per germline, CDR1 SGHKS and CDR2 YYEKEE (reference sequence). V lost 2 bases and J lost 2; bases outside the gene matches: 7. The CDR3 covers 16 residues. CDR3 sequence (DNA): TGTGCCAGCAGCTTCGACAGGGGGTCGGAAAACTATGGCTACACCTTC. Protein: CASSFDRGSENYGYTF.

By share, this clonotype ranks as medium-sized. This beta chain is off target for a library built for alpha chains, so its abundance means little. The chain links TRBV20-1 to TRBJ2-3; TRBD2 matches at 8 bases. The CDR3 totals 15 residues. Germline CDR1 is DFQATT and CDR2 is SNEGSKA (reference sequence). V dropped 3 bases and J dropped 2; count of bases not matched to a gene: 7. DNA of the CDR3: TGCAGTGCTAGCGGACGGGGGGGGGACACAGATACGCAGTATTTT. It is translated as CSASGRGGDTDTQYF.

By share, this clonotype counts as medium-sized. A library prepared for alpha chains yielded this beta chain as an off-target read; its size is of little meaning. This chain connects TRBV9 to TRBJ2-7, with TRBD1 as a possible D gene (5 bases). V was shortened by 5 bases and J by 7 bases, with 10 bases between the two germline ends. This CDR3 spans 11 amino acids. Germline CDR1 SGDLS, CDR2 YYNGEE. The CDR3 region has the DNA TGTGCCAGCAGTCAGGGTGGTGAGCAGTACTTC. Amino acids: CASSQGGEQYF.

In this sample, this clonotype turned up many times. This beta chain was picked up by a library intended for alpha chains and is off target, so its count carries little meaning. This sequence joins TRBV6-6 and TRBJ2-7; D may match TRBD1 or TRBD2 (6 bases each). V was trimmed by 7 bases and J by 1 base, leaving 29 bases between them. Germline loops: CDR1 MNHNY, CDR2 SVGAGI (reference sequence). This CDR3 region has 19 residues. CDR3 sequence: CASKGRTVDDNTMSYEQYF. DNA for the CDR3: TGTGCCAGCAAAGGGAGGACAGTAGACGATAACACCATGTCCTACGAGCAGTACTTC.

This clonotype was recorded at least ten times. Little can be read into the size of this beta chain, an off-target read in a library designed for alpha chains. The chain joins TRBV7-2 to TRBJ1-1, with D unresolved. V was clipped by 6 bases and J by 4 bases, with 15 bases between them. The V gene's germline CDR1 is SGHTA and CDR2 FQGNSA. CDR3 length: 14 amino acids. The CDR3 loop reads CASRQGPGVTEAFF. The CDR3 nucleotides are TGTGCCAGCAGACAAGGACCTGGGGTCACTGAAGCTTTCTTT.

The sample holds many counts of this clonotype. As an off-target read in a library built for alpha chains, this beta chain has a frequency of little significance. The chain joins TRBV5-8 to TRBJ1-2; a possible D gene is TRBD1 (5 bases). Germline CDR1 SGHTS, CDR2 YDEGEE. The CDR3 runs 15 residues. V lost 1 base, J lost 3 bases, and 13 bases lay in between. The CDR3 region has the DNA TGTGCCAGCAGCTTGATCTGGGGACCTGACTATGGCTACACCTTC. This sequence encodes CASSLIWGPDYGYTF.

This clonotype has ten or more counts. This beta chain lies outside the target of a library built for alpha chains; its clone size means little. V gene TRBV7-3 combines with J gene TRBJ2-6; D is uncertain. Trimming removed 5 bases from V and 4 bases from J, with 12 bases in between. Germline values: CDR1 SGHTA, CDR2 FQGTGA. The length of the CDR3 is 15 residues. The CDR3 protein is CASSLAPDGANVLTF. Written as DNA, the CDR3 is TGTGCCAGCAGCCTGGCGCCAGACGGGGCCAACGTCCTGACTTTC.

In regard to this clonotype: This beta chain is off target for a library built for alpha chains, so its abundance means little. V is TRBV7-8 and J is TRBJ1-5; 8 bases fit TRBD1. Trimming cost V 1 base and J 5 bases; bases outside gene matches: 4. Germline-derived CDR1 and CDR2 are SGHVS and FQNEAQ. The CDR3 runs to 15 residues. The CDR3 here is CASSLGQGRYQPQHF. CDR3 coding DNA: TGTGCCAGCAGCTTAGGACAGGGGCGTTATCAGCCCCAGCATTTT.

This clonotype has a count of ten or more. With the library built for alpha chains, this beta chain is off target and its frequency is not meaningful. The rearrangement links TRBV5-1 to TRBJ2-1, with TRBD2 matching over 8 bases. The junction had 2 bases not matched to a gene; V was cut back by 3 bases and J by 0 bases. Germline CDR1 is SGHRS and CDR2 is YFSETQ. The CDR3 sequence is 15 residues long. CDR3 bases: TGCGCCAGCAGCTCCAGCGGGGGCTCCTACAATGAGCAGTTCTTC. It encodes CASSSSGGSYNEQFF. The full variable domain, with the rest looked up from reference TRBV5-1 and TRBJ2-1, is KAGVTQTPRYLIKTRGQQVTLSCSPISGHRSVSWYQQTPGQGLQFLFEYFSETQRNKGNFPGRFSGRQFSNSRSEMNVSTLELGDSALYLCASSSSGGSYNEQFFGPGTRLTVL.

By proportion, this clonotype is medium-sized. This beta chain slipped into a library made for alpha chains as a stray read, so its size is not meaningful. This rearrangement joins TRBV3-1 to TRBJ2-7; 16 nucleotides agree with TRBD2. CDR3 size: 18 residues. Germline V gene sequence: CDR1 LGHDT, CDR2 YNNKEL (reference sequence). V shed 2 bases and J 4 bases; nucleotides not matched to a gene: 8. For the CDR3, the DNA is TGTGCCAGCAGCCAAACCCCGGGACTAGCGGGGGGGGGATACGAGCAGTACTTC. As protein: CASSQTPGLAGGGYEQYF.

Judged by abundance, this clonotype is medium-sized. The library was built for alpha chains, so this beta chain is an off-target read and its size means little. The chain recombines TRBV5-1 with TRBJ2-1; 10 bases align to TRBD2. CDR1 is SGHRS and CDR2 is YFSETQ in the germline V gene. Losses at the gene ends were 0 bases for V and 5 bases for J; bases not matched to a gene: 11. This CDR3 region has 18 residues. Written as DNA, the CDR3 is TGCGCCAGCAGCTTGGCCGAAGCGGGAGGGGGCCTGGACAATGAGCAGTTCTTC. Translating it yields CASSLAEAGGGLDNEQFF.

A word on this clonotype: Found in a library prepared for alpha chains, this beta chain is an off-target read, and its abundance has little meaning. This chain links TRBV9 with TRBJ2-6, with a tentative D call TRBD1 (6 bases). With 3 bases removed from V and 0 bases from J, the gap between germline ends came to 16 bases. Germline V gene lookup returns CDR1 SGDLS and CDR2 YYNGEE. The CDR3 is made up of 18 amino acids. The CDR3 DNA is TGTGCCAGCAGCGACCGGGACATTTCCCGCTCTGGGGCCAACGTCCTGACTTTC. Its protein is CASSDRDISRSGANVLTF.

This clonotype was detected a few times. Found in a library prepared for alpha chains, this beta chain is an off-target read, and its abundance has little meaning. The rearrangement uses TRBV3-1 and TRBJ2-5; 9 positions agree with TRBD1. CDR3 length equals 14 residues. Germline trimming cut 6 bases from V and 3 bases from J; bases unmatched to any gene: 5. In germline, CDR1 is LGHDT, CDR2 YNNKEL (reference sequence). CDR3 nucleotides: TGTGCCAGCAGGAGTGGACAGGGGAAAGAGACCCAGTACTTC. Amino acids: CASRSGQGKETQYF.

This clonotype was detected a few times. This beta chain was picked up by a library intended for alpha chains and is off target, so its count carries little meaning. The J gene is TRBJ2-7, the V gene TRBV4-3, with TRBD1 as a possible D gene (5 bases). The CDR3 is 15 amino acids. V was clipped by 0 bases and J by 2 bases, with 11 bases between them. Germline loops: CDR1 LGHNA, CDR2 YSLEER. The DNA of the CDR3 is TGCGCCAGCAGCCAAGATCCACAGGTCACCTACGAGCAGTACTTC. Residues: CASSQDPQVTYEQYF.

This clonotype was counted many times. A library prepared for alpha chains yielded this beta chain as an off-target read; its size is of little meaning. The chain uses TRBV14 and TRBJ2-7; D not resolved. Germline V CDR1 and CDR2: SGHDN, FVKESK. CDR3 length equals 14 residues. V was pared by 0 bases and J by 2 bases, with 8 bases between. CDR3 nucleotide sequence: TGTGCCAGCAGCCAAGATCTGGGTCCCTACGAGCAGTACTTC. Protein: CASSQDLGPYEQYF.

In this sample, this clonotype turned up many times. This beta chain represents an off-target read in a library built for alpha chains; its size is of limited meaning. The CDR3 region has the DNA TGTGCCAGCAGTTATCCCGGGGACACTGAAGCTTTCTTT. This gives the protein CASSYPGDTEAFF. The chain recombines TRBV6-5 with TRBJ1-1; the D is unclear. This CDR3 is built from 13 residues. Looked up from germline, CDR1 is MNHEY and CDR2 is SVGAGI. Trimming took off 3 bases at V and 3 bases at J, with 8 bases between the two ends.

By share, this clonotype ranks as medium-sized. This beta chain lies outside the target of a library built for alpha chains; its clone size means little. CDR3 amino acids: CASSGGLAVPSSYNEQFF. Written as DNA, the CDR3 is TGTGCCAGCAGCGGGGGACTAGCGGTCCCCAGCTCCTACAATGAGCAGTTCTTC. The V gene is TRBV14, the J gene TRBJ2-1; 11 bases map to TRBD2. The CDR3 runs 18 residues. CDR1 is SGHDN and CDR2 is FVKESK in the germline V gene. After removal of 5 bases from V and 0 bases from J, the junction contained 9 bases not matched to a gene.

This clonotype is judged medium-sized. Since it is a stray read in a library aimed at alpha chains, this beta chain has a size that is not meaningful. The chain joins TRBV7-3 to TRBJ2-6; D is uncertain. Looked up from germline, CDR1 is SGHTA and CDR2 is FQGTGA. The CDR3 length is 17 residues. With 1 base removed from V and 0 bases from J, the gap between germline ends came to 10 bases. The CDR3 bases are TGTGCCAGCAGCTTAATCGGCAGCTCCTCTGGGGCCAACGTCCTGACTTTC. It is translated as CASSLIGSSSGANVLTF.

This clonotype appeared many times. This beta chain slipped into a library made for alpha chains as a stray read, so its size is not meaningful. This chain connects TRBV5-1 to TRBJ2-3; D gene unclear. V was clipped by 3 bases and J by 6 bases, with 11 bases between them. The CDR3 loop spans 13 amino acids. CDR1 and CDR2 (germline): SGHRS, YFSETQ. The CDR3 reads CASSSGSVDTQYF. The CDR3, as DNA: TGCGCCAGCAGCTCAGGATCCGTGGATACGCAGTATTTT.

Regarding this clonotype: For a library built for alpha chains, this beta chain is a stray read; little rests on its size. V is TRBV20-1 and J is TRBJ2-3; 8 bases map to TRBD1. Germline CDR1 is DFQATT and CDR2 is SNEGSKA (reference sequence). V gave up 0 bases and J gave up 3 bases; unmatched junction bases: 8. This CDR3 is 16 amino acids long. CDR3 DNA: TGCAGTGCTAGAGATGGTTACAGGGGGAGGACAGATACGCAGTATTTT. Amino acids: CSARDGYRGRTDTQYF.

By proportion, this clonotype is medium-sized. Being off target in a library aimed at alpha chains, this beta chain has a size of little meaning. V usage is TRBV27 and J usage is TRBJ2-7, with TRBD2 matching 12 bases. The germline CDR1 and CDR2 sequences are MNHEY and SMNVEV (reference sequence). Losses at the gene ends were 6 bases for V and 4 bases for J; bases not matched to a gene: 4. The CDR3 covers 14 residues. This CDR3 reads CASSLTSGSYEQYF. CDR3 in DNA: TGTGCCAGCAGCTTGACTAGCGGGAGTTACGAGCAGTACTTC.

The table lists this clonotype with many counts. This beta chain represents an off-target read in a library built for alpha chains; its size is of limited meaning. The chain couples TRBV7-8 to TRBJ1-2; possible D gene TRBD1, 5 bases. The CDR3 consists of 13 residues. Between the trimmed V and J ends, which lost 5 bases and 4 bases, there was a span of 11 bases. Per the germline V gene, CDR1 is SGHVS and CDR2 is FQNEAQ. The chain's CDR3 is CASSGGSSYGYTF. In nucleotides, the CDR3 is TGTGCCAGCAGCGGGGGTTCGAGCTATGGCTACACCTTC.

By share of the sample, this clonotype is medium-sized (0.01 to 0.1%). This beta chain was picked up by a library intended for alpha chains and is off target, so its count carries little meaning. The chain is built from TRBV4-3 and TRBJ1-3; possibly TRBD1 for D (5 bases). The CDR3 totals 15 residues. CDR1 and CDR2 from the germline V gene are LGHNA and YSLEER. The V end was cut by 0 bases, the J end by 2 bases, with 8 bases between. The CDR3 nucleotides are TGCGCCAGCAGCCAAGATATAGGGGCTGGAAACACCATATATTTT. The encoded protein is CASSQDIGAGNTIYF.

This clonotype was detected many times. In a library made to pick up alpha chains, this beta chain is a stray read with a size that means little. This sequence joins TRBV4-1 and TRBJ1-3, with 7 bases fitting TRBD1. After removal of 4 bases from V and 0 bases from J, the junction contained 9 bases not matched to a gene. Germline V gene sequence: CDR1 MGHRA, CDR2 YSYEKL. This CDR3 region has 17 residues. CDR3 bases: TGCGCCAGCAGCCCCCGGGACAGACCTTTCTCTGGAAACACCATATATTTT. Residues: CASSPRDRPFSGNTIYF.